Presented here are 15 T cell receptor beta chains from one specimen sequenced in a study of blood T cell repertoires in COVID-19. Method: immunoSEQ multiplex PCR; TCRdb's copy keeps in-frame clones and lacks some. The data contain more than 100,000 clones, about 89% of them singletons. The sequencing sample was made of peripheral blood. These receptor sequences come from a man between 50 and 59 years old with active or convalescent COVID-19.

Regarding this clone: Different DNA sequences within this sample yield the same CDR3. V usage is TRBV6-5 and J usage is TRBJ1-5, with 7 bases that match TRBD1. The V and J ends lost 6 bases and 1 base, in that order; junction bases with no gene match: 0. CDR1 and CDR2 (germline): MNHEY, SVGAGI. This CDR3 region has 13 residues. The CDR3 coding sequence is TGTGCCAGCAGGACAGGGAGCAATCAGCCCCAGCATTTT. Translated: CASRTGSNQPQHF.

This clone was seen only once. The chain couples TRBV27 to TRBJ1-6, with 7 bases identical to TRBD1. Germline V lookup: CDR1 MNHEY, CDR2 SMNVEV (reference sequence). The CDR3 has 15 residues. V trimming: 4 bases; J trimming: 7 bases; junction bases outside the gene matches: 7. CDR3 nucleotide sequence: TGTGCCAGCAGTTCCCTGACAGGGACGAATTCACCCCTCCACTTT. Translating it yields CASSSLTGTNSPLHF.

This clone came up once. CDR3 coding DNA: TGTGCCAGCAGCTGGGCTAAAAGTGAGAACACCATATATTTT. Translation: CASSWAKSENTIYF. This chain connects TRBV7-2 to TRBJ1-3, with D hard to call. The CDR3 has 14 residues. The V end was cut by 4 bases, the J end by 7 bases, with 14 bases between. CDR1 and CDR2 from the germline V gene are SGHTA and FQGNSA.

The chain couples TRBV9 to TRBJ2-3; 7 bases match TRBD1. The CDR3 length is 15 residues. Trimming cost V 4 bases and J 1 base; bases outside gene matches: 6. The germline V gene encodes CDR1 SGDLS and CDR2 YYNGEE. For the CDR3, the DNA is TGTGCCAGCAGCCTCCGGACAGGAGGCACAGATACGCAGTATTTT. Protein: CASSLRTGGTDTQYF.

The chain links TRBV5-1 to TRBJ2-3; D possibly corresponds to TRBD2 (7 bases). Trimming stripped 1 base from V and 5 bases from J, with 14 bases between. Germline loops: CDR1 SGHRS, CDR2 YFSETQ. The CDR3 runs 15 residues. In nucleotides, the CDR3 is TGCGCCAGCAGCTTGCATCCGGGGGGCATAGATACGCAGTATTTT. Translated, it gives CASSLHPGGIDTQYF.

V is TRBV27 and J is TRBJ2-1; the D gene is possibly TRBD1 (5 bases). Germline V gives CDR1 MNHEY, CDR2 SMNVEV (reference sequence). V was cut by 6 bases and J by 0 bases, with 21 bases left in between. The CDR3 runs to 18 residues. The CDR3 region is CASSGQAILTGSYNEQFF. The CDR3 DNA reads TGTGCCAGCAGCGGGCAGGCTATCCTAACAGGCTCCTACAATGAGCAGTTCTTC.

The CDR3, as DNA: TGTGCCAGCAGCTTAGGTGCTCGACTAGCATTGCCAGAGACCCAGTACTTC. Residues: CASSLGARLALPETQYF. This chain connects TRBV11-2 to TRBJ2-5; the match to TRBD2 covers 7 bases. Germline assignment: CDR1 SGHAT and CDR2 FQNNGV. Germline trimming cut 1 base from V and 4 bases from J; bases unmatched to any gene: 12. The CDR3 loop spans 17 amino acids.

This rearrangement joins TRBV19 to TRBJ1-3; 10 bases are shared with TRBD1. Germline V lookup: CDR1 LNHDA, CDR2 SQIVND (reference sequence). The CDR3 totals 15 residues. With V trimmed by 4 bases and J by 2 bases, 2 bases remained unmatched. The CDR3 region is CASSTDRGTGNTIYF. CDR3 in DNA: TGTGCCAGTAGTACGGACAGGGGGACTGGAAACACCATATATTTT.

The rearrangement joins TRBV5-1 to TRBJ1-1, with TRBD1 matching 7 bases. Germline V gives CDR1 SGHRS, CDR2 YFSETQ. Germline trimming cut 3 bases from V and 2 bases from J; bases unmatched to any gene: 4. This CDR3 spans 14 amino acids. For the CDR3, the DNA is TGCGCCAGCAGCTGGGGACAGCTTAACACTGAAGCTTTCTTT. This codes for CASSWGQLNTEAFF.

The chain links TRBV27 to TRBJ2-2; D is perhaps TRBD2 (7 bases). Germline V gene data show CDR1 as MNHEY and CDR2 as SMNVEV (reference sequence). This CDR3 is built from 15 residues. The ends were cut back, 3 bases at V and 5 bases at J, with 13 bases in the middle. The CDR3 loop reads CASSFLGGRTGELFF. CDR3 sequence (DNA): TGTGCCAGCAGTTTTCTCGGGGGGCGGACCGGGGAGCTGTTTTTT.

The chain employs TRBV10-3 and TRBJ2-7; D remains ambiguous. Germline V gene lookup returns CDR1 ENHRY and CDR2 SYGVKD. V lost 2 bases and J 5 bases, leaving 10 bases between the germline ends. The CDR3 loop spans 13 amino acids. In DNA, the CDR3 is TGTGCCATCAGTGAGCGGCAGGCCGACGAGCAGTACTTC. Translation: CAISERQADEQYF.

The chain has TRBV5-1 and TRBJ2-5, with D possibly being TRBD2 (5 bases). The CDR3 extends over 14 amino acids. The germline V and J ends were trimmed by 0 bases and 3 bases, with 9 bases remaining between them. CDR1 is SGHRS, CDR2 YFSETQ, per germline. CDR3 DNA: TGCGCCAGCAGCTTGGACCCGGGGAAAGAGACCCAGTACTTC. Its translation: CASSLDPGKETQYF.

The chain carries TRBV5-1 and TRBJ2-2; 9 bases map to TRBD1. After removal of 3 bases from V and 13 bases from J, the junction contained 10 bases not matched to a gene. CDR1 SGHRS and CDR2 YFSETQ come from the germline V gene. The CDR3 sequence is 14 residues long. In DNA, the CDR3 is TGCGCCAGCAGCTCGGGACAGGGCAAAGGAGTGCTGTTTTTT. This codes for CASSSGQGKGVLFF.

This clone was seen a few times. The chain carries TRBV24-1 and TRBJ2-3; 10 bases match TRBD2. Per the germline V gene, CDR1 is KGHDR and CDR2 is SFDVKD. The CDR3 sequence is 18 residues long. With V trimmed by 3 bases and J by 2 bases, 10 bases remained unmatched. This chain's CDR3 is CATSDTSGMSSFTDTQYF. The DNA for the CDR3 is TGTGCCACCAGTGATACTAGCGGGATGAGTTCCTTCACAGATACGCAGTATTTT.

The chain employs TRBV12-5 and TRBJ2-3; 7 bases map to TRBD2. Trimming took 0 bases from V and 2 from J; bases not matched to a gene: 8. This CDR3 is 17 amino acids long. The germline CDR1 and CDR2 sequences are LGHNT and FRNRAP. CDR3 in amino acids: CASGLVGGYGITDTQYF. CDR3 DNA sequence: TGTGCTAGTGGTTTGGTCGGGGGGTATGGGATCACAGATACGCAGTATTTT.